A single sample is the source of the 18 T cell receptor beta chains below, sequenced in a study of blood T cell repertoires in COVID-19. Only in-frame clones appear in the TCRdb table, and some are missing; sequencing was by immunoSEQ multiplex PCR. Here the sample spans about 300,000 clones, 88% being singletons. Sequenced: peripheral blood. These receptors all stem from a woman aged 25 to 39 who had recovered from COVID-19.

The chain employs TRBV11-2 and TRBJ2-2, with D perhaps TRBD2 (6 bases). Germline V gene lookup returns CDR1 SGHAT and CDR2 FQNNGV. Deletions cut 6 bases from V and 5 bases from J, with 13 bases between. This CDR3 comprises 14 residues. The CDR3 nucleotides read TGTGCCAGCAGGGGGGGATTGCGGACCGGGGAGCTGTTTTTT. This sequence encodes CASRGGLRTGELFF.

This clone has just a few counts. The V gene is TRBV14, the J gene TRBJ1-3; no firm D call. Trimming removed 1 base from V and 4 bases from J, with 5 bases in between. The germline V gene has CDR1 SGHDN and CDR2 FVKESK. The CDR3 consists of 13 residues. The CDR3 DNA reads as TGTGCCAGCAGCCAAGGGGAGGGAAACACCATATATTTT. As protein: CASSQGEGNTIYF. The full variable domain, its missing parts supplied by reference TRBV14 and TRBJ1-3, is EAGVTQFPSHSVIEKGQTVTLRCDPISGHDNLYWYRRVMGKEIKFLLHFVKESKQDESGMPNNRFLAERTGGTYSTLKVQPAELEDSGVYFCASSQGEGNTIYFGEGSWLTVV.

The CDR3 sequence is CASNDRLTDTQYF. In DNA form, the CDR3 reads TGCGCCAGCAATGACAGACTCACAGATACGCAGTATTTT. The chain carries TRBV5-1 and TRBJ2-3; D is perhaps TRBD1 (5 bases). This CDR3 is built from 13 residues. Trimming shortened V by 6 bases and J by 2 bases, and 10 bases separated the two germline ends. The germline gives CDR1 SGHRS, CDR2 YFSETQ.

The V gene is TRBV7-2, the J gene TRBJ2-7; no clear D. The germline V gene has CDR1 SGHTA and CDR2 FQGNSA. Trimming removed 1 base at V and 2 bases at J, with 3 bases between. This CDR3 has 12 residues. CDR3 in amino acids: CASSLVAYEQYF. Here the CDR3 DNA reads TGTGCCAGCAGCTTAGTAGCCTACGAGCAGTACTTC.

As DNA, the CDR3 is TGTGCCAGCAGTTCTCAGGGGAAGCGCCCTCCGCAGTACTTC. Translated: CASSSQGKRPPQYF. The V call is TRBV28, the J call TRBJ2-7; tentative D call: TRBD1 (6 bases). V was clipped by 4 bases and J by 9 bases, with 19 bases between them. The CDR3 runs 14 residues. Looked up from germline, CDR1 is MDHEN and CDR2 is SYDVKM.

The chain's CDR3 is CAIRFRGADTQYF. As DNA, the CDR3 is TGTGCCATCAGATTCAGGGGGGCAGATACGCAGTATTTT. The V gene is TRBV10-3, the J gene TRBJ2-3, with D possibly being TRBD1 (7 bases). This CDR3 comprises 13 residues. Per the germline V gene, CDR1 is ENHRY and CDR2 is SYGVKD. V dropped 6 bases and J dropped 4 bases, with 11 bases sitting between them.

The chain links TRBV11-2 to TRBJ2-2; D possibly corresponds to TRBD2 (5 bases). The ends were cut back, 1 base at V and 4 bases at J, with 7 bases in the middle. Germline CDR1 SGHAT, CDR2 FQNNGV. The CDR3 is made up of 14 amino acids. The CDR3 DNA follows: TGTGCCAGCAGCTTAGTTGGGAGCACCGGGGAGCTGTTTTTT. Residues: CASSLVGSTGELFF.

The chain carries TRBV6-5 and TRBJ2-7; TRBD1 agrees at 8 bases. The CDR3 contains 14 residues. With V trimmed by 1 base and J by 3 bases, 2 bases remained unmatched. Germline V CDR1 and CDR2: MNHEY, SVGAGI. CDR3 sequence reads: CASSYYRGNYEQYF. The CDR3 DNA is TGTGCCAGCAGTTACTACAGGGGGAACTACGAGCAGTACTTC.

V gene TRBV11-3 combines with J gene TRBJ2-5, with D perhaps matching TRBD1 (6 bases). Germline CDR1 and CDR2: SGHNT and YENEEA. This CDR3 is built from 15 residues. Trimming took 6 bases from V and 2 from J, leaving 16 bases between them. The CDR3 protein is CASSPRDTDQETQYF. As DNA, the CDR3 is TGTGCCAGCAGTCCTCGGGACACCGATCAAGAGACCCAGTACTTC.

The chain recombines TRBV4-3 with TRBJ2-2, with 8 bases fitting TRBD1. CDR1 is LGHNA, CDR2 YSLEER, per germline. The CDR3 is made up of 15 amino acids. The V segment lost 4 bases and the J segment 5 bases; nucleotides outside the gene matches: 6. CDR3: CASSPQGVRTGELFF. CDR3 nucleotides: TGCGCCAGCAGCCCACAGGGGGTAAGGACCGGGGAGCTGTTTTTT.

The chain joins TRBV28 to TRBJ2-1; D perhaps matches TRBD1 (5 bases). The CDR3 is 14 residues long. CDR1 and CDR2 from the germline V gene are MDHEN and SYDVKM. Trimming pared 7 bases from V and 1 base from J, leaving 11 bases between. CDR3 sequence reads: CASNRGFSYNEQFF. In DNA form, the CDR3 reads TGTGCCAGCAATAGGGGCTTTTCCTACAATGAGCAGTTCTTC.

The J gene is TRBJ2-2, the V gene TRBV5-1, with D possibly TRBD2 on 6 matching bases. V was clipped by 2 bases and J by 4 bases, with 9 bases between them. The CDR3 has 14 residues. Looked up from germline, CDR1 is SGHRS and CDR2 is YFSETQ. CDR3 protein: CASSLTGLTGELFF. The CDR3 DNA reads TGCGCCAGCAGCTTAACGGGACTCACCGGGGAGCTGTTTTTT.

The J gene is TRBJ2-5, the V gene TRBV29-1; 8 bases fit TRBD1. This CDR3 has 12 residues. V was clipped by 3 bases and J by 5 bases; unmatched bases: 2. Germline CDR1 is SQVTM and CDR2 is ANQGSEA. In DNA, the CDR3 is TGCAGCGTTGATAGACAGGGGGAGACCCAGTACTTC. It encodes CSVDRQGETQYF.

The chain employs TRBV19 and TRBJ1-5; 7 nucleotides align to TRBD1. CDR3 length: 15 amino acids. CDR1 LNHDA and CDR2 SQIVND come from the germline V gene (reference sequence). J lost 4 bases, V lost 6 bases, and 9 bases had no gene match. The DNA of the CDR3 is TGTGCCAGTAGAGCCGGAGGGGGCGGTAATCAGCCCCAGCATTTT. It codes for CASRAGGGGNQPQHF.

This clone was observed a few times. V gene TRBV21-1 combines with J gene TRBJ1-5. TRBV21-1 represents a pseudogene. There are 17 residues in the CDR3. The CDR3 bases are TGTGCCAGCAGCTCGACGAGCGGACCCGTAAGCAATCAGCCCCAGCATTTT. This codes for CASSSTSGPVSNQPQHF.

The rearrangement uses TRBV7-2 and TRBJ2-1; maybe TRBD1 (5 bases). V was clipped by 3 bases and J by 5 bases, with 11 bases between them. This CDR3 is 14 amino acids long. Per germline, CDR1 SGHTA and CDR2 FQGNSA. In nucleotides, the CDR3 is TGTGCCAGCAGCTTGGGCCAGGGAAACAATGAGCAGTTCTTC. Translating it yields CASSLGQGNNEQFF.

This chain joins TRBV6-4 and TRBJ2-3; a weak D match, TRBD2 (7 bases). V was trimmed by 2 bases and J by 2 bases, leaving 8 bases between them. Germline values: CDR1 MRHNA, CDR2 SNTAGT. This CDR3 is 14 amino acids long. For the CDR3, the DNA is TGTGCCAGCAGTGACGGGGGGGCCACAGATACGCAGTATTTT. It translates to CASSDGGATDTQYF.

The chain is built from TRBV5-1 and TRBJ2-1; 9 bases are a match to TRBD1. This CDR3 spans 14 amino acids. J was trimmed by 5 bases and V by 2 bases; bases with no gene match: 2. Germline CDR1 is SGHRS and CDR2 is YFSETQ. The CDR3 protein is CASSLDRGDNEQFF. The CDR3 DNA reads TGCGCCAGCAGCTTAGACAGGGGGGACAATGAGCAGTTCTTC.